Each of the 10 T cell receptor beta chains below was sequenced from the same sample in a study of T cells in Graves' hyperthyroidism and ophthalmopathy. TCR beta CDR3 region amplification was performed from RNA transcripts. HTBI primers were the set used in a first-round RT-PCR of the TCR CDR3. Each CDR3 protein is one row after TCRdb ran MiXCR on the multiplex PCR reads. This repertoire shows roughly 550,000 distinct CDR3 sequences, approximately 16% found once; its top ten account for 25% to 30%. Material: blood. These receptors came from a woman younger than 45 with Graves' ophthalmopathy.

The rearrangement joins TRBV9 to TRBJ2-2; perhaps TRBD2 as D (6 bases). The germline CDR1 and CDR2 sequences are SGDLS and YYNGEE. V was trimmed by 4 bases and J by 4 bases, leaving 17 bases between them. This CDR3 region has 16 residues. The CDR3 spells CASSPLFDGSTGELFF. In DNA, the CDR3 is TGTGCCAGCAGCCCACTCTTCGACGGGAGCACCGGGGAGCTGTTTTTT. Full variable domain (rest looked up from reference TRBV9 and TRBJ2-2): DSGVTQTPKHLITATGQRVTLRCSPRSGDLSVYWYQQSLDQGLQFLIQYYNGEERAKGNILERFSAQQFPDLHSELNLSSLELGDSALYFCASSPLFDGSTGELFFGEGSRLTVL.

This clonotype was counted ten times or more. The CDR3 is CASSLVATGETQYF. The CDR3 DNA follows: TGTGCCAGCAGCTTAGTTGCGACAGGAGAGACCCAGTACTTC. V and J are TRBV7-8 and TRBJ2-5, with D perhaps matching TRBD1 (6 bases). Germline-derived CDR1 and CDR2 are SGHVS and FQNEAQ. Trimming removed 1 base from V and 4 bases from J, with 10 bases in between. The CDR3 extends over 14 amino acids.

This clonotype was detected many times. The V and J genes are TRBV20-1 and TRBJ1-5, with 9 nucleotides matching TRBD1. The CDR3 covers 16 residues. The trim removed 3 bases at V and 5 bases at J, leaving 11 bases unmatched. Germline CDR1 is DFQATT and CDR2 is SNEGSKA (reference sequence). The CDR3: CSASLRDRVSDQPQHF. Written as DNA, the CDR3 is TGCAGTGCTAGCCTCCGGGACAGGGTTTCAGATCAGCCCCAGCATTTT.

There are a few counts of this clonotype. The rearrangement links TRBV4-3 to TRBJ2-1; 8 nucleotides line up with TRBD2. The trim removed 4 bases at V and 5 bases at J, leaving 13 bases unmatched. Germline values: CDR1 LGHNA, CDR2 YSLEER. The CDR3 loop spans 17 amino acids. The CDR3 here is CASSLLLSGRPDNEQFF. In DNA form, the CDR3 reads TGCGCCAGCAGCCTCCTTCTGAGCGGGAGACCAGACAATGAGCAGTTCTTC.

This clonotype was seen at least ten times. The chain is built from TRBV12-3 or TRBV12-4 and TRBJ2-5; the D is unclear. The CDR3 is 14 residues long. With 6 bases removed from V and 1 base from J, the gap between germline ends came to 12 bases. The CDR3 nucleotides are TGTGCCAGCAGCCTTCCGAAGACCCAAGAGACCCAGTACTTC. Translation: CASSLPKTQETQYF.

This clonotype was observed a handful of times. The chain joins TRBV6-2 or TRBV6-3 to TRBJ1-5, with D hard to call. Trimming pared 2 bases from V and 4 bases from J, leaving 9 bases between. The CDR3 has 14 residues. Germline CDR1 is MNHEY and CDR2 is SVGEGT. In DNA form, the CDR3 reads TGTGCCAGCAGTTACCATGGAGGGAATCAGCCCCAGCATTTT. Translated: CASSYHGGNQPQHF.

There are a few counts of this clonotype. The chain carries TRBV28 and TRBJ2-7; no reliable D call. V lost 6 bases to trimming and J lost 2 bases, with 14 bases between them. Per germline, CDR1 MDHEN and CDR2 SYDVKM. There are 14 residues in the CDR3. The CDR3 nucleotides read TGTGCCAGCAGCCCTCAAGCGACAACCTACGAGCAGTACTTC. It specifies CASSPQATTYEQYF.

This clonotype was seen many times. The chain uses TRBV6-1 and TRBJ2-7, with a possible D match to TRBD1 (6 bases). V gave up 7 bases and J gave up 3 bases, with 16 bases separating them. Looked up from germline, CDR1 is MNHNS and CDR2 is SASEGT. The CDR3 is 14 amino acids. The CDR3 spells CASIKRRGVYEQYF. The DNA for the CDR3 is TGTGCCAGCATAAAACGCAGGGGTGTCTACGAGCAGTACTTC.

This clonotype appeared many times. The rearrangement uses TRBV20-1 and TRBJ2-7, with 7 bases identical to TRBD2. The CDR3 is 13 residues long. V trimming: 1 base; J trimming: 6 bases; junction bases outside the gene matches: 6. Germline V gene lookup returns CDR1 DFQATT and CDR2 SNEGSKA (reference sequence). The CDR3 is CSARGGGRSEQYF. In DNA form, the CDR3 reads TGCAGTGCTAGAGGGGGGGGTCGATCCGAGCAGTACTTC.

This clonotype was observed a handful of times. The rearrangement joins TRBV7-9 to TRBJ1-3; D not certain. V was trimmed by 5 bases and J by 0 bases, leaving 14 bases between them. Germline-derived CDR1 and CDR2 are SEHNR and FQNEAQ (reference sequence). The CDR3 loop spans 16 amino acids. The CDR3 protein is CASSPLSVISGNTIYF. The CDR3 coding sequence is TGTGCCAGCAGCCCCCTAAGCGTTATCTCTGGAAACACCATATATTTT.